This T cell receptor beta chain was profiled in a study of blood T cell repertoires in COVID-19. Background on the study: PBMCs, B-cell-depleted T cells, or T cells provided the cDNA or gDNA that made up the material.

Sequencing used immunoSEQ multiplex PCR; TCRdb keeps in-frame clones, though not all of them. The sample lists roughly 100,000 clones, about 91% occurring once. Germline V lookup: CDR1 SGHVS, CDR2 FNYEAQ. Trimming shortened V by 1 base and J by 11 bases, and 20 bases separated the two germline ends. The CDR3 totals 15 residues. The source is a human donor in a cohort sampled during active COVID-19. The chain uses TRBV7-6 and TRBJ1-1; tentative D call: TRBD1 (5 bases). The material sequenced was peripheral blood. CDR3 region: CASSLDFGGWGFAFF. CDR3 nucleotide sequence: TGTGCCAGCAGCTTAGACTTCGGGGGGTGGGGATTTGCTTTCTTT. Variable domain in full (rest from reference TRBV7-6 and TRBJ1-1): GAGVSQSPRYKVTKRGQDVALRCDPISGHVSLYWYRQALGQGPEFLTYFNYEAQQDKSGLPNDRFSAERPEGSISTLTIQRTEQRDSAMYRCASSLDFGGWGFAFFGQGTRLTVV.